This T cell receptor beta chain was found in a study of PD-L1 blockade in urothelial cancer. The wider study: Researchers looked at the blood 3 weeks (second dose) and 6 weeks after treatment began. Study-wide results and limits: A below-median TCR clonality in blood before treatment predicted better survival.

This clone was counted a few times. Its matching antigen is unknown. The CDR3 runs to 14 residues. Germline V gene sequence: CDR1 SGHVS, CDR2 FQNEAQ. Trimming left V 5 bases short and J 5 bases short, with 15 bases between. Sequencing used immunoSEQ multiplex PCR; TCRdb keeps in-frame clones, though not all of them. The table lists tens of thousands of clones, over 70% of them singletons. This chain connects TRBV7-8 to TRBJ2-5; D gene unclear. Sample: PBMCs, taken around atezolizumab (anti-PD-L1) treatment. This TCR was sampled from a man aged 50 to 59 with urothelial cancer. The CDR3 protein is CASSPRSRGETQYF. The CDR3 DNA is TGTGCCAGCAGCCCACGCTCCAGAGGCGAGACCCAGTACTTC.